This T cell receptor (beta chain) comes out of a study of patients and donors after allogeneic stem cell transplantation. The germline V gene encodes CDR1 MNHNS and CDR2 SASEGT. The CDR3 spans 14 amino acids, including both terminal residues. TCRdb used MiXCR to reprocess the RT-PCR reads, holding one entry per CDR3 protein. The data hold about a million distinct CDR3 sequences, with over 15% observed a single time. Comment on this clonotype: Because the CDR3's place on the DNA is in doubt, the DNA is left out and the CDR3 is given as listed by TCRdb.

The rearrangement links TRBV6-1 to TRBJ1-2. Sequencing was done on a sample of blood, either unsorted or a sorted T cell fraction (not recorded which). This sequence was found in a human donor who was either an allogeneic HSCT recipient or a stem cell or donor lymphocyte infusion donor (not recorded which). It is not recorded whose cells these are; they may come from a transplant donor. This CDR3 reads CASSPFFGDYGYTF.